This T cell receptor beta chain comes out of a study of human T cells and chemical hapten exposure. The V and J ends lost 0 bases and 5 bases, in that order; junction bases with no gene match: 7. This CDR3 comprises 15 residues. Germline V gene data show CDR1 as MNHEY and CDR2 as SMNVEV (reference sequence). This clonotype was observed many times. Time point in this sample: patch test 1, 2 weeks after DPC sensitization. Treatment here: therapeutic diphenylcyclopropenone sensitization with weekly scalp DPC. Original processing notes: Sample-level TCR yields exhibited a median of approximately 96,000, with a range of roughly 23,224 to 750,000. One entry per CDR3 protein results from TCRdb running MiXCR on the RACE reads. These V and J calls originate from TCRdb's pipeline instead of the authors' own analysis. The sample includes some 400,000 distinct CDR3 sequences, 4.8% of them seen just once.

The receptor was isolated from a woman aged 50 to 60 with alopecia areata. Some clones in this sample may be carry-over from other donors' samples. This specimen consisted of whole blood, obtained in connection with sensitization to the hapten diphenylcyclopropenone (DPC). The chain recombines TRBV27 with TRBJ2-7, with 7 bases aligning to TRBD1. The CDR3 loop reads CASSLSEGAANEQYF. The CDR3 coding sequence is TGTGCCAGCAGTTTATCTGAGGGGGCCGCTAACGAGCAGTACTTC.